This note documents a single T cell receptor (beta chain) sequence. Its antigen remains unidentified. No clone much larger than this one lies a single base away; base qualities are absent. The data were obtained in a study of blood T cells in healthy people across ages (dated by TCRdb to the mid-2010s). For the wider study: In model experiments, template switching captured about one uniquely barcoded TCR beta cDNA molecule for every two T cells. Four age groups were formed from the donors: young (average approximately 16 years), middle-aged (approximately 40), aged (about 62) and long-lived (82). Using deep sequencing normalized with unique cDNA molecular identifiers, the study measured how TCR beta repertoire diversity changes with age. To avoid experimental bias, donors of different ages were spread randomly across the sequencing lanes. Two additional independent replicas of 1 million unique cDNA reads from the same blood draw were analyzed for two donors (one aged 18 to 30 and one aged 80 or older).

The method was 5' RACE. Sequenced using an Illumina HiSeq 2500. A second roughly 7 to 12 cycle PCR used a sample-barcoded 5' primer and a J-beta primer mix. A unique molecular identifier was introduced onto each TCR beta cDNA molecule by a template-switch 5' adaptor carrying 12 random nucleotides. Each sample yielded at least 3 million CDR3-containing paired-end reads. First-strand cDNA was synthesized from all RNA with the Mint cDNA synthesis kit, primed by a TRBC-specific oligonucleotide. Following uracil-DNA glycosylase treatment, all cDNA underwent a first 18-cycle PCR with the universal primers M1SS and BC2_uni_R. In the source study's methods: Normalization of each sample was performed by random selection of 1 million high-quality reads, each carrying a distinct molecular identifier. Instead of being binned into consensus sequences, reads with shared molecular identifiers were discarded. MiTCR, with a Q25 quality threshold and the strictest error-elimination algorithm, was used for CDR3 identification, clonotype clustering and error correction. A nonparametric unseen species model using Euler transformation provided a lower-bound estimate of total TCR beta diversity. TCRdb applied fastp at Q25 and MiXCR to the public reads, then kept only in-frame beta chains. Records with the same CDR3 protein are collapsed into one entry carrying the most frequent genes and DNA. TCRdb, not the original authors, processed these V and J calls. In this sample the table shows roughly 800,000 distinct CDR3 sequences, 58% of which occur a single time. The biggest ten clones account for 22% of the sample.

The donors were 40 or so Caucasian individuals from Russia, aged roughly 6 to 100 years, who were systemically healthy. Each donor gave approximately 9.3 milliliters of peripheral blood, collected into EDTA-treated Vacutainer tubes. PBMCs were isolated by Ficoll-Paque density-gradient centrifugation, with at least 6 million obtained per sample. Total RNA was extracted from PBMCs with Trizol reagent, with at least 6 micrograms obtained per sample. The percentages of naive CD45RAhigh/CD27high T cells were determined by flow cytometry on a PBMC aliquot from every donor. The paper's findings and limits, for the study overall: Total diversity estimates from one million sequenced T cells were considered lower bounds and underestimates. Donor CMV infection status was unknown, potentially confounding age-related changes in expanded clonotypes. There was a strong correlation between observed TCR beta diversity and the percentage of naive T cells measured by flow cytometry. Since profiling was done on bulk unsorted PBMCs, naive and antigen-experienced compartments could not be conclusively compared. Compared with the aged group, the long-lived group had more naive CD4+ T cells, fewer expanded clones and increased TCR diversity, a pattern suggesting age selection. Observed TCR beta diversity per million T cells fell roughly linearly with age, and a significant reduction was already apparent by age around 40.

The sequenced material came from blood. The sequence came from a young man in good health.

The CDR3 has the sequence CASSLSSSFEQFF. The sequenced DNA: TGTGCCAGCAGTTTATCTTCTTCGTTTGAGCAGTTCTTC. This chain joins TRBV12-3 or TRBV12-4 to TRBJ2-1; the D gene lacks a confident call. V and J are truncated by 2 bases and 9 bases respectively, leaving an intervening sequence of 11 bases. Counted from cysteine to phenylalanine, this CDR3 has 13 amino acids. Just the 39-base CDR3 DNA is kept, in frame starting at base 1.